This T cell receptor (beta chain) is drawn from a study of cytomegalovirus exposure and HLA in healthy donors. Study summary: Findings of an earlier analysis included around 120 million unique TCR beta sequences from 170 million or so T cells.

Germline values: CDR1 SGHVS, CDR2 FQNEAQ. Trimming shortened V by 0 bases and J by 4 bases, and 15 bases separated the two germline ends. The CDR3 length is 16 residues. Amplification used 60 Vbeta primers and 13 Jbeta primers. Measured with immunoSEQ multiplex PCR; TCRdb has only the in-frame clones, and not every one. The data contain some 90,000 clones, over 70% of them seen just once; the ten biggest clones take up about 2.9%. The chain combines TRBV7-8 with TRBJ1-1; D possibly corresponds to TRBD1 (6 bases). The source is a man aged 40-49 years in good health and CMV-seronegative. Material for sequencing was PBMCs. As DNA, the CDR3 is TGTGCCAGCAGCTTAGCGCGCGGGGGCCGGGGCACTGAAGCTTTCTTT. As protein: CASSLARGGRGTEAFF.